These 32 T cell receptor beta chains were sequenced from one sample in a study of T cell changes during pregnancy in multiple sclerosis. Produced via immunoSEQ multiplex PCR; TCRdb's table is partial and in-frame only. The sample consists of tens of thousands of clones, roughly 90% of them appearing once. The specimen comprised peripheral blood, sampled in the third trimester of pregnancy. Receptor source: a female donor in good health, enrolled as a control in a pregnancy study.

The V call is TRBV5-1, the J call TRBJ2-1, with a tentative D call TRBD1 (5 bases). V shed 0 bases and J shed 2 bases, with 9 bases lying between them. This CDR3 has 15 amino acids. Germline V gene sequence: CDR1 SGHRS, CDR2 YFSETQ. The CDR3 DNA reads as TGCGCCAGCAGCTTGGGGACACTGACCTACAATGAGCAGTTCTTC. It is translated as CASSLGTLTYNEQFF.

The chain recombines TRBV25-1 with TRBJ2-1; 7 bases align to TRBD2. CDR3 length: 14 amino acids. Germline loops: CDR1 MGHDK, CDR2 SYGVNS. V was clipped by 5 bases and J by 3 bases; unmatched bases: 4. CDR3 sequence reads: CASSYPGGYNEQFF. CDR3 DNA: TGTGCCAGCAGTTACCCGGGAGGCTACAATGAGCAGTTCTTC.

This sequence joins TRBV10-3 and TRBJ1-4, with 9 bases that match TRBD1. In germline, CDR1 is ENHRY, CDR2 SYGVKD. The CDR3 is 15 amino acids. The ends lost 5 bases at V and 0 bases at J; junction bases unmatched: 1. CDR3 bases: TGTGCCATCAGTCGGGACAGGGCAACTAATGAAAAACTGTTTTTT. Its protein is CAISRDRATNEKLFF.

The J gene is TRBJ2-7, the V gene TRBV7-2, with no clear D. Trimming shortened V by 1 base and J by 3 bases, and 16 bases separated the two germline ends. CDR1 is SGHTA, CDR2 FQGNSA, per germline. The CDR3 extends over 16 amino acids. In DNA form, the CDR3 reads TGTGCCAGCAGCTTAGGAGCTAGTACGGTCGGCTACGAGCAGTACTTC. It specifies CASSLGASTVGYEQYF.

V gene TRBV4-1 combines with J gene TRBJ2-7; 9 nucleotides match TRBD2. The CDR3 runs to 16 residues. Germline CDR1 MGHRA, CDR2 YSYEKL. Unmatched junction bases numbered 10, after V lost 3 bases and J lost 4 bases. The CDR3 coding sequence is TGCGCCAGCAGCCATTCAGCGGGAGGTAGGACATACGAGCAGTACTTC. This sequence encodes CASSHSAGGRTYEQYF.

The V and J genes are TRBV7-2 and TRBJ2-3, with D perhaps matching TRBD2 (5 bases). V lost 6 bases, J lost 10 bases, and 14 bases lay in between. From germline, CDR1 is SGHTA and CDR2 FQGNSA. The CDR3 contains 12 residues. The CDR3 here is CASSSLVLSQYF. For the CDR3, the DNA is TGTGCCAGCAGTTCACTAGTTTTGTCGCAGTATTTT. The full variable domain, in which reference TRBV7-2 and TRBJ2-3 provide the parts outside the CDR3, is GAGVSQSPSNKVTEKGKDVELRCDPISGHTALYWYRQSLGQGLEFLIYFQGNSAPDKSGLPSDRFSAERTGGSVSTLTIQRTQQEDSAVYLCASSSLVLSQYFGPGTRLTVL.

This chain links TRBV5-6 with TRBJ1-3; 8 bases map to TRBD1. After removal of 0 bases from V and 2 bases from J, the junction contained 1 base not matched to a gene. Germline CDR1 is SGHDT and CDR2 is YYEEEE. The CDR3 consists of 15 residues. The CDR3 is CASSLGQGTGNTIYF. CDR3 in DNA: TGTGCCAGCAGCTTGGGACAGGGGACTGGAAACACCATATATTTT.

This sequence joins TRBV5-1 and TRBJ2-5; 7 nucleotides agree with TRBD1. Trimming removed 0 bases from V and 10 bases from J; junction bases left unmatched: 12. This CDR3 region has 15 residues. The germline CDR1 and CDR2 sequences are SGHRS and YFSETQ. CDR3 protein: CASSLGQGLARDQYF. For the CDR3, the DNA is TGCGCCAGCAGCTTGGGACAGGGCTTAGCCAGGGACCAGTACTTC. Drawing the rest from reference TRBV5-1 and TRBJ2-5, the complete variable domain is KAGVTQTPRYLIKTRGQQVTLSCSPISGHRSVSWYQQTPGQGLQFLFEYFSETQRNKGNFPGRFSGRQFSNSRSEMNVSTLELGDSALYLCASSLGQGLARDQYFGPGTRLLVL.

The V call is TRBV20-1, the J call TRBJ1-1; D unresolved. V lost 1 base and J lost 2, with 2 bases in between. This CDR3 is 11 amino acids long. Germline V CDR1 and CDR2: DFQATT, SNEGSKA (reference sequence). The CDR3 nucleotides read TGCAGTGCTAGAGCTAACACTGAAGCTTTCTTT. Protein sequence: CSARANTEAFF.

The rearrangement uses TRBV13 and TRBJ2-7; D unresolved. The CDR3 contains 13 residues. Germline V gene sequence: CDR1 PRHDT, CDR2 FYEKMQ (reference sequence). Trimming stripped 4 bases from V and 4 bases from J, with 11 bases between. The CDR3 nucleotides are TGTGCCAGCAGCTCCGCTAGAAGGTACGAGCAGTACTTC. This sequence encodes CASSSARRYEQYF. Using reference TRBV13 and TRBJ2-7 for the parts outside the CDR3, the full variable domain is AAGVIQSPRHLIKEKRETATLKCYPIPRHDTVYWYQQGPGQDPQFLISFYEKMQSDKGSIPDRFSAQQFSDYHSELNMSSLELGDSALYFCASSSARRYEQYFGPGTRLTVT.

V gene TRBV11-1 combines with J gene TRBJ1-3, with no clear D. CDR3 length: 15 residues. Trimming removed 10 bases from V and 1 base from J, with 17 bases in between. Germline CDR1 and CDR2: SGHAT and FQDESV (reference sequence). This CDR3 reads CATTWESGSGNTIYF. The CDR3 region has the DNA TGTGCCACAACCTGGGAGTCGGGATCTGGAAACACCATATATTTT.

V and J are TRBV28 and TRBJ1-5, with D perhaps TRBD1 (5 bases). Looked up from germline, CDR1 is MDHEN and CDR2 is SYDVKM. V was pared by 2 bases and J by 6 bases, with 11 bases between. CDR3 length: 14 residues. The chain's CDR3 is CASSLRGKSQPQHF. CDR3 sequence (DNA): TGTGCCAGCAGTTTAAGGGGAAAGAGTCAGCCCCAGCATTTT.

The CDR3 coding sequence is TGTGCCAGCGGCCAGGGCTCTGGGGCCAACGTCCTGACTTTC. Translation: CASGQGSGANVLTF. This rearrangement joins TRBV2 to TRBJ2-6; the D gene is possibly TRBD1 (5 bases). CDR1 and CDR2 (germline): SNHLY, FYNNEI. This CDR3 has 14 residues. V was shortened by 8 bases and J by 0 bases, with 8 bases between the two germline ends.

CDR3 coding DNA: TGTGCCAGCAGCTTGGACGGTGGCAGGGGAAGGGAGCAGTACTTC. Amino acid sequence: CASSLDGGRGREQYF. V and J are TRBV5-4 and TRBJ2-7, with D possibly matching TRBD1 (6 bases). This CDR3 is 15 amino acids long. Looked up from germline, CDR1 is SGHNT and CDR2 is YYREEE (reference sequence). V lost 0 bases to trimming and J lost 7 bases, with 17 bases between them.

This chain uses TRBV6-5 with TRBJ1-2; 7 bases agree with TRBD1. The CDR3 is 14 amino acids. The V and J ends lost 0 bases and 6 bases, in that order; junction bases with no gene match: 4. The germline gives CDR1 MNHEY, CDR2 SVGAGI. CDR3 DNA sequence: TGTGCCAGCAGTTACTCGTCAGGGGGTGATGGCTACACCTTC. Translation: CASSYSSGGDGYTF.

In this sample, this clone turned up once. The V gene is TRBV2, the J gene TRBJ1-5; tentatively, D is TRBD1 (5 bases). This CDR3 is 13 amino acids long. Germline CDR1 reads SNHLY; CDR2 reads FYNNEI. Between the trimmed V and J ends, which lost 4 bases and 3 bases, there was a span of 7 bases. The CDR3 sequence: CASSGGVNQPQHF. For the CDR3, the DNA is TGTGCCAGCAGTGGGGGGGTCAATCAGCCCCAGCATTTT.

The chain is built from TRBV30 and TRBJ1-1; 9 bases align to TRBD1. J lost 4 bases, V lost 3 bases, and 3 bases had no gene match. CDR1 is GTSNPN and CDR2 is SVGIG in the germline V gene (reference sequence). The CDR3 is 13 residues long. The CDR3 here is CAWSGTGSTEAFF. The DNA of the CDR3 is TGTGCCTGGAGCGGGACAGGGAGCACTGAAGCTTTCTTT.

The chain recombines TRBV11-2 with TRBJ1-6, with D unclear. V dropped 1 base and J dropped 4 bases, with 5 bases sitting between them. The CDR3 runs to 14 residues. CDR1 is SGHAT and CDR2 is FQNNGV in the germline V gene. The CDR3 DNA reads TGTGCCAGCAGCTTAGCGGGTTATAATTCACCCCTCCACTTT. Residues: CASSLAGYNSPLHF.

This sequence joins TRBV10-3 and TRBJ1-4, with D uncertain. The V gene lost 0 bases and the J gene lost 7 bases, with 6 bases spanning the gap. The length of the CDR3 is 13 residues. Per the germline V gene, CDR1 is ENHRY and CDR2 is SYGVKD. The CDR3 sequence: CAISESSTEKLFF. DNA for the CDR3: TGTGCCATCAGTGAGTCGAGTACTGAAAAACTGTTTTTT.

The V call is TRBV4-3, the J call TRBJ1-2, with a weak D call TRBD1 (5 bases). Deletions cut 5 bases from V and 2 bases from J, with 15 bases between. Germline CDR1 LGHNA, CDR2 YSLEER. CDR3 length: 15 residues. The CDR3 DNA is TGCGCCAGCAGCGCCCGGGGGGAGGTCAACTATGGCTACACCTTC. The encoded protein is CASSARGEVNYGYTF.

The rearrangement links TRBV4-3 to TRBJ2-3; D may be TRBD1 (6 bases). Germline V gene sequence: CDR1 LGHNA, CDR2 YSLEER. The CDR3 covers 17 residues. Trimming removed 3 bases at V and 4 bases at J, with 20 bases between. The CDR3 DNA reads TGCGCCAGCAGCCAGCTTAGCTCCGGGTCAGGGGCAGATACGCAGTATTTT. The encoded protein is CASSQLSSGSGADTQYF.

The rearrangement uses TRBV4-3 and TRBJ2-3; 8 bases are shared with TRBD2. J lost 2 bases, V lost 4 bases, and 17 bases had no gene match. The CDR3 loop spans 19 amino acids. The V gene's germline CDR1 is LGHNA and CDR2 YSLEER. CDR3 DNA: TGCGCCAGCAGCCGACGGATCCTCAGCGGGGGAGACGCCACAGATACGCAGTATTTT. Translating it yields CASSRRILSGGDATDTQYF.

This chain connects TRBV18 to TRBJ2-1; TRBD2 is a possible D gene (7 bases). The germline gives CDR1 KGHSH, CDR2 LQKENI. Trimming left V 2 bases short and J 3 bases short, with 11 bases between. The CDR3 sequence is 15 residues long. CDR3 bases: TGTGCCAGCTCACCAGGGGGGGCCGGCTACAATGAGCAGTTCTTC. It yields the protein CASSPGGAGYNEQFF.

V usage is TRBV27 and J usage is TRBJ2-1, with 9 positions matching TRBD1. From germline, CDR1 is MNHEY and CDR2 SMNVEV (reference sequence). Unmatched junction bases numbered 12, after V lost 4 bases and J lost 8 bases. This CDR3 comprises 16 residues. The CDR3 loop reads CASSSFRGTGIDEQFF. The CDR3 bases are TGTGCCAGCAGTTCATTCCGGGGGACAGGGATCGATGAGCAGTTCTTC.

The genes are TRBV6-1 and TRBJ1-3, with a possible D match to TRBD1 (6 bases). Germline values: CDR1 MNHNS, CDR2 SASEGT. Trimming stripped 8 bases from V and 0 bases from J, with 14 bases between. This CDR3 region has 15 residues. CDR3 bases: TGTGCCAGCTCCGGACAGTCAGGCTCTGGAAACACCATATATTTT. Encoded protein: CASSGQSGSGNTIYF.

The chain links TRBV4-3 to TRBJ2-2; weak D call: TRBD2 (6 bases). Between the trimmed V and J ends, which lost 1 base and 6 bases, there was a span of 12 bases. This CDR3 spans 15 amino acids. Germline CDR1 is LGHNA and CDR2 is YSLEER. As DNA, the CDR3 is TGCGCCAGCAGCCAAGGTGCTAGCGTATCCGGGGAGCTGTTTTTT. It is translated as CASSQGASVSGELFF.

The rearrangement joins TRBV6-5 to TRBJ2-3; 8 bases are shared with TRBD1. The ends lost 6 bases at V and 8 bases at J; junction bases unmatched: 4. Germline CDR1 is MNHEY and CDR2 is SVGAGI. This CDR3 has 12 amino acids. The CDR3 spells CASSSTGGTQYF. The CDR3 nucleotides read TGTGCCAGCAGCTCTACAGGGGGTACGCAGTATTTT.

The chain carries TRBV19 and TRBJ1-6, with D possibly matching TRBD1 (6 bases). This CDR3 has 13 amino acids. The germline CDR1 and CDR2 sequences are LNHDA and SQIVND (reference sequence). Trimming left V 7 bases short and J 4 bases short, with 8 bases between. The DNA for the CDR3 is TGTGCCAGTAAGAGGGGGTATAATTCACCCCTCCACTTT. This translates into CASKRGYNSPLHF. The complete variable domain, with remaining parts taken from reference TRBV19 and TRBJ1-6, reads DGGITQSPKYLFRKEGQNVTLSCEQNLNHDAMYWYRQDPGQGLRLIYYSQIVNDFQKGDIAEGYSVSREKKESFPLTVTSAQKNPTAFYLCASKRGYNSPLHFGNGTRLTVT.

V is TRBV11-2 and J is TRBJ2-7; TRBD1 might be the D (5 bases). The CDR3 loop spans 13 amino acids. The ends were cut back, 1 base at V and 2 bases at J, with 6 bases in the middle. Germline CDR1 is SGHAT and CDR2 is FQNNGV. The CDR3 sequence: CASSLGQPYEQYF. The CDR3 coding sequence is TGTGCCAGCAGCTTAGGACAGCCCTACGAGCAGTACTTC.

The chain couples TRBV5-6 to TRBJ1-2; 9 bases line up with TRBD1. The J segment lost 3 bases and the V segment lost 4 bases, leaving 4 bases of the junction unmatched. The CDR3 extends over 14 amino acids. Germline values: CDR1 SGHDT, CDR2 YYEEEE. As DNA, the CDR3 is TGTGCCAGCAGCCCACAGGGGGCAGACTATGGCTACACCTTC. Translated: CASSPQGADYGYTF.

The chain combines TRBV7-9 with TRBJ2-3; weak D call: TRBD1 (6 bases). This CDR3 spans 15 amino acids. V was trimmed by 6 bases and J by 0 bases, leaving 13 bases between them. Looked up from germline, CDR1 is SEHNR and CDR2 is FQNEAQ (reference sequence). This chain's CDR3 is CASRGTDSSTDTQYF. Written as DNA, the CDR3 is TGTGCCAGCAGGGGTACGGACAGCAGCACAGATACGCAGTATTTT.

The chain carries TRBV11-2 and TRBJ2-1; 11 bases line up with TRBD2. Germline CDR1 SGHAT, CDR2 FQNNGV. This CDR3 has 16 amino acids. J gave up 2 bases and V 6 bases, and 6 bases lay outside the gene matches. CDR3 sequence: CASRRTSGSTYNEQFF. CDR3 coding DNA: TGTGCCAGCAGACGGACTAGCGGGTCCACCTACAATGAGCAGTTCTTC.